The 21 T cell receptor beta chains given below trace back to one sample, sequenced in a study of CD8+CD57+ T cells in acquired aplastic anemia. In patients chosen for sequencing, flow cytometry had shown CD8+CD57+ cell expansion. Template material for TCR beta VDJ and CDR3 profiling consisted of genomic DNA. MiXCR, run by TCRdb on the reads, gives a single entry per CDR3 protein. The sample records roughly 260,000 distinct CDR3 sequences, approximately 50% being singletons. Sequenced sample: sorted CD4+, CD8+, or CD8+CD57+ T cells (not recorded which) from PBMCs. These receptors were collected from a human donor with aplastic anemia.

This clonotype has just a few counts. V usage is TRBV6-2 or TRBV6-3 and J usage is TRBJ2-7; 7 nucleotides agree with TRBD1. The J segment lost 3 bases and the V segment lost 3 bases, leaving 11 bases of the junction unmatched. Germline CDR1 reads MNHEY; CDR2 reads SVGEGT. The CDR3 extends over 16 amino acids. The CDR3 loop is CASSYTRDSRYYEQYF. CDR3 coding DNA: TGTGCCAGCAGTTATACCCGGGACAGCCGTTACTACGAGCAGTACTTC.

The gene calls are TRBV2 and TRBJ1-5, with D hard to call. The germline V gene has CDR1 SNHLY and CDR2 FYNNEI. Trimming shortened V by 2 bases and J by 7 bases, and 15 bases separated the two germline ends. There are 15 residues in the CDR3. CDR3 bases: TGTGCCAGCAGTGAAATACGCGCTTCGGACCAGCCCCAGCATTTT. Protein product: CASSEIRASDQPQHF.

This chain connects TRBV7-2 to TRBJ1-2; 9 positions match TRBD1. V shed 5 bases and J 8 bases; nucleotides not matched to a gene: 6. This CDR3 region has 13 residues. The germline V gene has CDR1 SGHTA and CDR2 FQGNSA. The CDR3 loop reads CASSPRQGEGYTF. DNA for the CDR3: TGTGCCAGCAGCCCCCGACAGGGGGAAGGCTACACCTTC.

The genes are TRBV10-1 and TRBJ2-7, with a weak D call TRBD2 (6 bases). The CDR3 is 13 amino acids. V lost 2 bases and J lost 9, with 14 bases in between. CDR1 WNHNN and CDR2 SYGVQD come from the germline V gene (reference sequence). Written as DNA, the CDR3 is TGCGCCAGCAGTGAGGTCACTAGTAGCGGGCAGTACTTC. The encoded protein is CASSEVTSSGQYF.

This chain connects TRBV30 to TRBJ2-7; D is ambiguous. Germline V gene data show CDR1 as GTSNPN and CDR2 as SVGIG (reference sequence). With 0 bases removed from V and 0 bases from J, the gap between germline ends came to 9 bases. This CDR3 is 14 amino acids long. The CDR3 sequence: CAWSVPPSSYEQYF. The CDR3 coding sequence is TGTGCCTGGAGTGTACCTCCGAGCTCCTACGAGCAGTACTTC.

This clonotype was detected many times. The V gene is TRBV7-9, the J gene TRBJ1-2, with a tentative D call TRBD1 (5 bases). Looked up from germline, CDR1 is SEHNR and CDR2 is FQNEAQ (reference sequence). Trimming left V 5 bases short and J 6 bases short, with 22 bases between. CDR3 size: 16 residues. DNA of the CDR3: TGTGCCAGCAGCAAGGACCCCCGCGGTCAGGGCGATGGCTACACCTTC. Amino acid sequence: CASSKDPRGQGDGYTF.

The CDR3 coding sequence is TGCAGTGCTAGAGCGACAACTAACTATGGCTACACCTTC. It translates to CSARATTNYGYTF. The J gene is TRBJ1-2, the V gene TRBV20-1; D not resolved. Germline CDR1 DFQATT, CDR2 SNEGSKA (reference sequence). The CDR3 totals 13 residues. The germline V and J ends were trimmed by 1 base and 0 bases, with 6 bases remaining between them.

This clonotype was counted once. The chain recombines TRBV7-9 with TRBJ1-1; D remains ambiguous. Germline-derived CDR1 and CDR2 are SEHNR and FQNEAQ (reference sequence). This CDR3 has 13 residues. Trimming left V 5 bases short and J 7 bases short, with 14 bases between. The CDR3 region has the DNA TGTGCCAGCAGCCCGGACGGGAAGAGTGAAGCTTTCTTT. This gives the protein CASSPDGKSEAFF.

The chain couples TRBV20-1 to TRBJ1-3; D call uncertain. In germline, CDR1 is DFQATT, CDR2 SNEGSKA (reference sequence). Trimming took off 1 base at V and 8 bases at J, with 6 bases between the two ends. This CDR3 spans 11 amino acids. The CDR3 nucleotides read TGCAGTGCTAGAGTTTTGGACACCATATATTTT. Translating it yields CSARVLDTIYF.

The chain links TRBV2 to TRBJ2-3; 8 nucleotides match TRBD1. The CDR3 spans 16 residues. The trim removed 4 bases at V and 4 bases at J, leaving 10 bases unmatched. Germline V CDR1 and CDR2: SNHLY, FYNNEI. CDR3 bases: TGTGCCAGCAGTGGTTACAGGGGGAGTTCCTCAGATACGCAGTATTTT. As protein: CASSGYRGSSSDTQYF.

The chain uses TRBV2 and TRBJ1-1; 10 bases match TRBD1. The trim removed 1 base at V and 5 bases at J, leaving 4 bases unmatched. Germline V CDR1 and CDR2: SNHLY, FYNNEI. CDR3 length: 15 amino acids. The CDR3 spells CASSEGTGGRTEAFF. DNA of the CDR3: TGTGCCAGCAGTGAAGGGACAGGGGGACGGACTGAAGCTTTCTTT.

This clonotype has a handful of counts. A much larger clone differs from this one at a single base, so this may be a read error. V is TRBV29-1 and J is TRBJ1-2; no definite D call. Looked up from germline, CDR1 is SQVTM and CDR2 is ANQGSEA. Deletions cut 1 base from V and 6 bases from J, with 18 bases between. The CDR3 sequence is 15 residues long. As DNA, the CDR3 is TGCAGCGTTGAAGTCGGACTAAGGGAGGACCATGGCTACACCTTC. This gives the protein CSVEVGLREDHGYTF.

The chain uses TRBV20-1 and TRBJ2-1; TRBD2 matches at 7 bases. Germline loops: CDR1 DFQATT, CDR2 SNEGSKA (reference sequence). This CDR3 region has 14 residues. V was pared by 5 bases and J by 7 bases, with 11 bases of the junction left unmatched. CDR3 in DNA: TGCAGTGCTGGGGTAGGCGGGAGTGGGAATGAGCAGTTCTTC. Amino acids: CSAGVGGSGNEQFF.

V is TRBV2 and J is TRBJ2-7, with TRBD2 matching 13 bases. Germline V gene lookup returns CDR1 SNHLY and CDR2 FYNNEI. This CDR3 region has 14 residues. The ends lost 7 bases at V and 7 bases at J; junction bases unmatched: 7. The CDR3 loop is CASTGTSGTGEQYF. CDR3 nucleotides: TGTGCCAGCACAGGGACTAGCGGGACGGGGGAGCAGTACTTC.

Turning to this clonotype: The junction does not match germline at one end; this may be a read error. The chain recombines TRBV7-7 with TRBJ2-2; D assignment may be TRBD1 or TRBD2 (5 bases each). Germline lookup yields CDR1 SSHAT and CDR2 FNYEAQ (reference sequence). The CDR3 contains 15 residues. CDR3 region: CASSLRGVNTGELFF. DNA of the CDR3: TGTGCTAGCAGCCTCCGAGGGGTAAACACCGGGGAGCTGTTTTTT.

The CDR3 nucleotides are TGTGCCAGCAGCTTAGGGGTTGGAAACTATGGCTACACCTTC. Translating it yields CASSLGVGNYGYTF. The chain couples TRBV7-2 to TRBJ1-2; D not certain. CDR3 size: 14 residues. Germline CDR1 reads SGHTA; CDR2 reads FQGNSA. V lost 1 base and J lost 2, with 8 bases in between.

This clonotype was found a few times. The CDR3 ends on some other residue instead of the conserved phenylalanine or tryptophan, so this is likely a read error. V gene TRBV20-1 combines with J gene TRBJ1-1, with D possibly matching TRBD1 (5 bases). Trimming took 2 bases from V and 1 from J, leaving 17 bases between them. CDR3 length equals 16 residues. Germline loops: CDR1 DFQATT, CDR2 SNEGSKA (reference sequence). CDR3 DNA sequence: TGCAGTGCTAGACCTCTGGGACCTCCCACGAACACTGAAGCTTTCCTT. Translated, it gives CSARPLGPPTNTEAFL.

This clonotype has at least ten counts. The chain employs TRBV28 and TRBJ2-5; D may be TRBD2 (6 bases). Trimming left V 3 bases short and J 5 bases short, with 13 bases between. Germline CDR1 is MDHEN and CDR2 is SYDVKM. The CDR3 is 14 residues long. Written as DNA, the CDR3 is TGTGCCAGCAGTTTCGTGGCTAGCGTGGAGACCCAGTACTTC. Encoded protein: CASSFVASVETQYF.

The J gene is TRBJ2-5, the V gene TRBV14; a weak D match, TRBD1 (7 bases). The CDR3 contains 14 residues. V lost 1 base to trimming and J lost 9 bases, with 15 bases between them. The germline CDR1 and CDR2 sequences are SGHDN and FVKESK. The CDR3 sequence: CASSQAQGGTAQYF. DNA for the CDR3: TGTGCCAGCAGCCAAGCCCAGGGGGGTACGGCCCAGTACTTC.

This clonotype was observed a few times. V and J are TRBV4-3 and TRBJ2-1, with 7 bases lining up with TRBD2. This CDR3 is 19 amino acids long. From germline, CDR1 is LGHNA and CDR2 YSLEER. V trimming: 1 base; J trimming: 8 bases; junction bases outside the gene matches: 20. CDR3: CASSQVGTSRWGGSYEQFF. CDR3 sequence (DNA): TGCGCCAGCAGCCAAGTTGGTACCTCGCGGTGGGGCGGGAGCTATGAGCAGTTCTTC.

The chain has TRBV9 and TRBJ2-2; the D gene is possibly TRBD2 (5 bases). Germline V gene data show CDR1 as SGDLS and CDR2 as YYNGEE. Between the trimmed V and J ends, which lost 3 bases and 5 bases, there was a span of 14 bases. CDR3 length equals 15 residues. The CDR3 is CASSDTRRRTGELFF. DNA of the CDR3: TGTGCCAGCAGCGATACTAGACGGAGGACCGGGGAGCTGTTTTTT.